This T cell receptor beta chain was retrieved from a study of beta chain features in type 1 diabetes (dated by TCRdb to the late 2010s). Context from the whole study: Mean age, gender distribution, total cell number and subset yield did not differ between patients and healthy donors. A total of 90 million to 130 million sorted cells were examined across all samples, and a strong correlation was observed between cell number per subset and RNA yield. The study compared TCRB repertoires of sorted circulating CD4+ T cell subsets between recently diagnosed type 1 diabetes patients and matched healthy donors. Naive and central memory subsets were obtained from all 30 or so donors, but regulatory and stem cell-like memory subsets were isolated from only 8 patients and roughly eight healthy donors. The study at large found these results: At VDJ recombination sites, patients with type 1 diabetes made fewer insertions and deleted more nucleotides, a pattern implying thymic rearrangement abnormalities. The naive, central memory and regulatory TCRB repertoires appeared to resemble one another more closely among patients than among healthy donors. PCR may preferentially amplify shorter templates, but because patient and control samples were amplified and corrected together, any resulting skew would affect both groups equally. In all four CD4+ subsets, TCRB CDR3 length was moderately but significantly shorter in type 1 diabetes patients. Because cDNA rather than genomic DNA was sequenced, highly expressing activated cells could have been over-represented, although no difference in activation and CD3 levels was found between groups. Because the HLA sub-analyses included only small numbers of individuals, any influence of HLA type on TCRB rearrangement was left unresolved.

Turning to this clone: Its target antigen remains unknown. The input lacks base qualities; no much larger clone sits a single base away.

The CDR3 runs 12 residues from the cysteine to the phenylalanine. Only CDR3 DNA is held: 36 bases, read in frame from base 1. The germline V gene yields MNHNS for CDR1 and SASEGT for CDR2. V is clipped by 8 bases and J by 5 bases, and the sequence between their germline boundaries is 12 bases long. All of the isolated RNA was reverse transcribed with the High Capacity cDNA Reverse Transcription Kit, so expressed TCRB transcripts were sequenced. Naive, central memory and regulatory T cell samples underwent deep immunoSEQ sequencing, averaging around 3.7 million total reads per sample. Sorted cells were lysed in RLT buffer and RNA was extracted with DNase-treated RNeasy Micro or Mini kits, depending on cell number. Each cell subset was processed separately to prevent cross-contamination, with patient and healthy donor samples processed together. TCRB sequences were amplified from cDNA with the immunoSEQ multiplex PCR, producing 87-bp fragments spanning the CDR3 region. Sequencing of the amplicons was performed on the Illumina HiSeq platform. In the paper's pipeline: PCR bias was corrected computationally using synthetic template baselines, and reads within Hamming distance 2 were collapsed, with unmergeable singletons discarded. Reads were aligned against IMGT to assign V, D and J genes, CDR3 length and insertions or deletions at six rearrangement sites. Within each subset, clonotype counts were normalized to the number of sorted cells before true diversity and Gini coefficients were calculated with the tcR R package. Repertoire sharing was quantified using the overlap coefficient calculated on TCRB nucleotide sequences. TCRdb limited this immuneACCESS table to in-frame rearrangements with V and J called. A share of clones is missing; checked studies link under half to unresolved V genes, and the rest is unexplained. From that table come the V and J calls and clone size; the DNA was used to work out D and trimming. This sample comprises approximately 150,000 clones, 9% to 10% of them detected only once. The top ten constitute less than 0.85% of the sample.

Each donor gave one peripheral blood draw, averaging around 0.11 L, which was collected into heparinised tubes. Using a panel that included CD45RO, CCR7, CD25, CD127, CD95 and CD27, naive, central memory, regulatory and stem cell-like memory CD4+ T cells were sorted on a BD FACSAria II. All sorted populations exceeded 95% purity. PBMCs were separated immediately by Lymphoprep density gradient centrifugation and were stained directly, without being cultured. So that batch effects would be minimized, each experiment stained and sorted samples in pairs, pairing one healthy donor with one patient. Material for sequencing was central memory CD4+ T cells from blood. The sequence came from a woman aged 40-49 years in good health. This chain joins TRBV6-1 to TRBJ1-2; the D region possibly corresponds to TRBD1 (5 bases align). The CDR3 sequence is CASGGEVYGYTF. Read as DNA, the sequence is TGTGCCAGCGGAGGGGAGGTTTATGGCTACACCTTC.